This passage covers 15 T cell receptor beta chains from one sample sequenced in a study of chemoradiotherapy in HPV16-positive cancers. Assay used: immunoSEQ multiplex PCR; TCRdb lists only in-frame clones, some missing. The profile covers 7,500 to 8,500 clones, with 55% to 70% appearing a single time and 25% to 40% taken by the ten largest. The specimen was taken from a patient who underwent chemoradiotherapy. These receptor sequences come from a human donor with HPV-associated anogenital cancer.

The chain recombines TRBV27 with TRBJ1-1; D is possibly TRBD1 (6 bases). The V and J ends lost 3 bases and 1 base respectively, with 6 bases between them. Germline CDR1 reads MNHEY; CDR2 reads SMNVEV (reference sequence). There are 13 residues in the CDR3. The CDR3 spells CASSLTGNTEAFF. CDR3 nucleotides: TGTGCCAGCAGTTTGACAGGGAACACTGAAGCTTTCTTT.

Here the CDR3 DNA reads TGTGCCAGCAGCTTAGGGTCAGCGGGGATCGGGGAAAGCGGCTACACCTTC. This codes for CASSLGSAGIGESGYTF. V gene TRBV7-9 combines with J gene TRBJ1-2; D gene ambiguous. The CDR3 is 17 amino acids. The germline V and J ends were trimmed by 1 base and 8 bases, with 23 bases remaining between them. CDR1 and CDR2 from the germline V gene are SEHNR and FQNEAQ (reference sequence). The variable domain in full, completed from reference TRBV7-9 and TRBJ1-2, reads DTGVSQNPRHKITKRGQNVTFRCDPISEHNRLYWYRQTLGQGPEFLTYFQNEAQLEKSRLLSDRFSAERPKGSFSTLEIQRTEQGDSAMYLCASSLGSAGIGESGYTFGSGTRLTVV.

V gene TRBV11-3 combines with J gene TRBJ2-5; D remains ambiguous. Germline CDR1 reads SGHNT; CDR2 reads YENEEA. The CDR3 is 12 residues long. Between the trimmed V and J ends, which lost 4 bases and 3 bases, there was a span of 6 bases. The CDR3 bases are TGTGCCAGCAGCTCAGCCGAAGAGACCCAGTACTTC. Translation: CASSSAEETQYF.

Concerning this clone itself: The junction does not match germline at one end; this may be a read error. The V gene is TRBV11-2, the J gene TRBJ2-7; 9 nucleotides align to TRBD1. This CDR3 is built from 12 residues. Germline CDR1 reads SGHAT; CDR2 reads FQNNGV. CDR3 sequence (DNA): TGTGCCAGCAGCTCTGGCCCCGGGACAGGGATCTTC. Protein sequence: CASSSGPGTGIF.

This clone was observed a single time. This chain links TRBV19 with TRBJ2-7, with TRBD1 matching over 11 bases. CDR1 LNHDA and CDR2 SQIVND come from the germline V gene (reference sequence). Unmatched junction bases numbered 8, after V lost 6 bases and J lost 4 bases. This CDR3 is 15 amino acids long. CDR3 DNA: TGTGCCAGTAGGAGAACCGGGACAGGGGGGTACGAGCAGTACTTC. Protein: CASRRTGTGGYEQYF.

This rearrangement joins TRBV28 to TRBJ2-5, with TRBD1 matching over 11 bases. Germline values: CDR1 MDHEN, CDR2 SYDVKM. J gave up 3 bases and V 6 bases, and 9 bases lay outside the gene matches. This CDR3 has 16 amino acids. For the CDR3, the DNA is TGTGCCAGCAGCCCCTCCGGGACAGGGGGAGAAGAGACCCAGTACTTC. It translates to CASSPSGTGGEETQYF.

The V gene is TRBV5-1, the J gene TRBJ1-6; tentatively, D is TRBD1 (5 bases). The CDR3 extends over 16 amino acids. Germline V CDR1 and CDR2: SGHRS, YFSETQ. Trimming took off 1 base at V and 5 bases at J, with 13 bases between the two ends. The CDR3 DNA reads TGCGCCAGCAGCTTGTCTCGGGACGGCAATAATTCACCCCTCCACTTT. Its translation: CASSLSRDGNNSPLHF.

This chain connects TRBV19 to TRBJ2-7, with D unclear. CDR3 length equals 14 residues. V dropped 2 bases and J dropped 3 bases, with 11 bases sitting between them. CDR1 LNHDA and CDR2 SQIVND come from the germline V gene (reference sequence). CDR3 amino acids: CASSISDLLYEQYF. CDR3 in DNA: TGTGCCAGTAGTATATCGGATCTACTCTACGAGCAGTACTTC. Looking up the rest from reference TRBV19 and TRBJ2-7 gives the full variable domain: DGGITQSPKYLFRKEGQNVTLSCEQNLNHDAMYWYRQDPGQGLRLIYYSQIVNDFQKGDIAEGYSVSREKKESFPLTVTSAQKNPTAFYLCASSISDLLYEQYFGPGTRLTVT.

The CDR3 coding sequence is TGTGCCAGCAGTTTAGGAGTCAATACCTACGAGCAGTACGTC. Its translation is CASSLGVNTYEQYV. V gene TRBV27 combines with J gene TRBJ2-7, with D unclear. This CDR3 is built from 14 residues. Trimming stripped 2 bases from V and 2 bases from J, with 10 bases between. CDR1 and CDR2 (germline): MNHEY, SMNVEV (reference sequence).

The rearrangement joins TRBV5-6 to TRBJ2-2, with TRBD2 identical over 8 bases. The CDR3 sequence is 18 residues long. CDR1 is SGHDT, CDR2 YYEEEE, per germline. J gave up 2 bases and V 6 bases, and 15 bases lay outside the gene matches. This CDR3 is CASNLRLRLAGNTGELFF. CDR3 in DNA: TGTGCCAGCAACTTACGACTTCGGCTAGCGGGTAACACCGGGGAGCTGTTTTTT.

This chain links TRBV15 with TRBJ1-3, with unresolved D. CDR1 is LNHNV and CDR2 is YYDKDF in the germline V gene (reference sequence). V shed 2 bases and J shed 0 bases, with 8 bases lying between them. This CDR3 is built from 15 residues. The CDR3 DNA sequence: TGTGCCACCAGCAGAAGACGGAGCTCTGGAAACACCATATATTTT. This codes for CATSRRRSSGNTIYF.

The chain carries TRBV30 and TRBJ1-3, with D possibly matching TRBD1 (6 bases). This CDR3 is built from 13 residues. Trimming removed 3 bases at V and 8 bases at J, with 14 bases between. Germline CDR1 GTSNPN, CDR2 SVGIG (reference sequence). The DNA for the CDR3 is TGTGCCTGGAGCGGCAGGGGTTATGACACCATATATTTT. The encoded protein is CAWSGRGYDTIYF.

The chain links TRBV6-1 to TRBJ2-3; 9 nucleotides agree with TRBD2. Looked up from germline, CDR1 is MNHNS and CDR2 is SASEGT. The CDR3 is 14 residues long. V shed 4 bases, J shed 5 bases, and the junction held 4 bases outside the gene matches. The CDR3 bases are TGTGCCAGCAGTGGCGGGGGGGCAGGAGATACGCAGTATTTT. The encoded protein is CASSGGGAGDTQYF.

V gene TRBV15 combines with J gene TRBJ2-7; D may be TRBD2 (5 bases). Trimming took off 5 bases at V and 6 bases at J, with 20 bases between the two ends. The CDR3 is 15 amino acids. Germline values: CDR1 LNHNV, CDR2 YYDKDF (reference sequence). For the CDR3, the DNA is TGTGCCACCAGCGGTGACTATCTGCCATCTAGCGAGCAGTACTTC. Translating it yields CATSGDYLPSSEQYF.

This chain joins TRBV11-2 and TRBJ2-4, with 8 bases lining up with TRBD2. V lost 3 bases to trimming and J lost 13 bases; unmatched junction nucleotides: 17. CDR3 length: 16 amino acids. CDR1 is SGHAT, CDR2 FQNNGV, per germline. For the CDR3, the DNA is TGTGCCAGCAGCTTGGCAACCCCCGGGAGGGGATCCCGCCAGTACTTC. It yields the protein CASSLATPGRGSRQYF.